The 9 T cell receptor beta chains below all came from one sample that was sequenced in a study of T cells in Graves' hyperthyroidism and ophthalmopathy. Using RNA transcripts as the source, TCR beta CDR3 regions were amplified. Initially, a first-round RT-PCR of the TCR CDR3 employed the HTBI primer set. Via MiXCR, TCRdb re-called the multiplex PCR reads, giving one row per CDR3 protein. The sample lists around 530,000 distinct CDR3 sequences; 17% were seen once. Input material: blood. These TCRs come from a woman between 18 and 29 years old with Graves' ophthalmopathy.

The genes are TRBV29-1 and TRBJ2-7; D not resolved. The V end lost 1 base, the J end lost 3 bases, and 13 bases lay between the germline ends. Germline CDR1 SQVTM, CDR2 ANQGSEA. CDR3 length: 14 amino acids. CDR3 in amino acids: CSVEGQSEGYEQYF. The CDR3 nucleotides read TGCAGCGTTGAAGGACAAAGTGAAGGCTACGAGCAGTACTTC.

This clonotype was recorded many times. The V and J genes are TRBV20-1 and TRBJ2-7, with 7 bases identical to TRBD1. V was pared by 5 bases and J by 0 bases, with 7 bases of the junction left unmatched. The CDR3 consists of 14 residues. Germline values: CDR1 DFQATT, CDR2 SNEGSKA (reference sequence). The chain's CDR3 is CSALSGQRSYEQYF. The CDR3, as DNA: TGCAGTGCTCTCTCGGGACAGCGCTCCTACGAGCAGTACTTC.

This clonotype was recorded many times. The V gene is TRBV7-2, the J gene TRBJ2-7, with 13 bases fitting TRBD2. The V and J ends lost 2 bases and 5 bases, in that order; junction bases with no gene match: 12. CDR1 is SGHTA, CDR2 FQGNSA, per germline. The CDR3 length is 18 residues. CDR3 protein: CASSLSRLAGGLPDEQYF. The CDR3, as DNA: TGTGCCAGCAGCTTATCCCGACTAGCGGGAGGATTGCCCGACGAGCAGTACTTC.

Notes on this clonotype: A clone one base away is much larger, so this may be a read error. The CDR3: CASSYSWDRGFSEQFF. In DNA form, the CDR3 reads TGTGCCAGCAGTTACTCGTGGGACAGGGGTTTCAGTGAGCAGTTCTTC. The gene calls are TRBV6-2 or TRBV6-3 and TRBJ2-1; 10 bases align to TRBD1. Trimming took 0 bases from V and 9 from J; bases not matched to a gene: 8. In germline, CDR1 is MNHEY, CDR2 SVGEGT. There are 16 residues in the CDR3.

This chain uses TRBV29-1 with TRBJ2-7; D call uncertain. V lost 1 base to trimming and J lost 2 bases, with 12 bases between them. Germline CDR1 SQVTM, CDR2 ANQGSEA. The CDR3 contains 14 residues. The CDR3 region is CSVEGQRNPYEQYF. The CDR3 DNA is TGCAGCGTTGAAGGGCAAAGAAACCCCTACGAGCAGTACTTC.

The rearrangement uses TRBV2 and TRBJ2-2; 7 bases fit TRBD2. The germline CDR1 and CDR2 sequences are SNHLY and FYNNEI. The CDR3 runs to 14 residues. The CDR3 protein is CASGVILNTGELFF. The CDR3, as DNA: TGTGCGAGCGGGGTAATATTGAACACCGGGGAGCTGTTTTTT.

A few counts support this clonotype. The rearrangement joins TRBV4-1 to TRBJ2-2; TRBD2 aligns across 9 bases. The CDR3 consists of 17 residues. Germline CDR1 and CDR2: MGHRA and YSYEKL. V was pared by 3 bases and J by 4 bases, with 9 bases of the junction left unmatched. CDR3 DNA sequence: TGCGCCAGCAGCCAGGGGATACTAGCGGGTCCCACCGGGGAGCTGTTTTTT. Translated: CASSQGILAGPTGELFF.

This clonotype was seen repeatedly, ten times or more. The V call is TRBV5-1, the J call TRBJ1-5, with TRBD1 matching 7 bases. Germline values: CDR1 SGHRS, CDR2 YFSETQ. The CDR3 covers 14 residues. The trim removed 1 base at V and 7 bases at J, leaving 5 bases unmatched. CDR3 residues: CASSLTGAGQPQHF. In DNA form, the CDR3 reads TGCGCCAGCAGCTTGACAGGGGCAGGACAGCCCCAGCATTTT.

This clonotype was seen at least ten times. The gene calls are TRBV6-2 or TRBV6-3 and TRBJ2-2, with D maybe TRBD1 (5 bases). The CDR3 runs 14 residues. Trimming left V 7 bases short and J 3 bases short, with 12 bases between. Per the germline V gene, CDR1 is MNHEY and CDR2 is SVGEGT. The chain's CDR3 is CASKSQGDTGELFF. CDR3 bases: TGTGCCAGCAAGAGTCAGGGCGACACCGGGGAGCTGTTTTTT.